This entry is about one T cell receptor (beta chain). The data were obtained in a study of T cell responses to AZD1222 COVID-19 vaccine. Profiling relied on immunoSEQ multiplex PCR, and the TCRdb table lists in-frame clones only, not all of them. The sample shows about 130,000 clones, more than 75% of them seen only once. Losses at the gene ends were 0 bases for V and 6 bases for J; bases not matched to a gene: 6. Germline CDR1 reads MNHEY; CDR2 reads SMNVEV (reference sequence). This CDR3 comprises 16 residues. The sequences come from peripheral blood, collected 28 days after the second AZD1222 dose. The chain recombines TRBV27 with TRBJ2-1; 9 nucleotides agree with TRBD2. This TCR was recovered from an adult who received the AZD1222 COVID-19 vaccine. CDR3 DNA sequence: TGTGCCAGCAGTTTATCGGCGGGAGGGATGCGCAATGAGCAGTTCTTC. It is translated as CASSLSAGGMRNEQFF.